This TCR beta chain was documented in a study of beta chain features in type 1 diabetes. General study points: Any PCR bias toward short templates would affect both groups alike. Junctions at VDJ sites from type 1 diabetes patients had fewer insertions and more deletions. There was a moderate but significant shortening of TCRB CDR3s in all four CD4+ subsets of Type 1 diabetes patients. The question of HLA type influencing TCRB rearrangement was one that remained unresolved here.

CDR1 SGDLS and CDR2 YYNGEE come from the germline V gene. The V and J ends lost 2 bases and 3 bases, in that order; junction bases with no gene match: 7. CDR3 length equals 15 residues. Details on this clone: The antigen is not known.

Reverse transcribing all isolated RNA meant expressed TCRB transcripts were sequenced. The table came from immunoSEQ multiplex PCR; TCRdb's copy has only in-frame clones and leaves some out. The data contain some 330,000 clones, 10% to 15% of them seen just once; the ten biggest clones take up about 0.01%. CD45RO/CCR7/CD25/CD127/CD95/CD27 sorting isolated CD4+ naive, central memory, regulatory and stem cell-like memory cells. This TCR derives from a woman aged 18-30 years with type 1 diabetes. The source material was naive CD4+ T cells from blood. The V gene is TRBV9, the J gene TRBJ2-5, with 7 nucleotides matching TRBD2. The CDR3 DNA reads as TGTGCCAGCAGCGTCATGCCGGCGGGAGAAGAGACCCAGTACTTC. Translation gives CASSVMPAGEETQYF.